The 16 T cell receptor beta chains given below trace back to one sample, sequenced in a study of blood T cell repertoires in COVID-19. Sequencing was performed with immunoSEQ multiplex PCR; in TCRdb, only in-frame clones are kept and a portion is missing. The repertoire holds 70,000 to 90,000 clones, with around 67% as singletons. Input material: peripheral blood. The receptors derive from a human donor with acute or convalescent COVID-19. The donor label of this sample is uncertain.

This clone was seen once. V and J are TRBV12-3 or TRBV12-4 and TRBJ1-6; D is unclear. The CDR3 is made up of 12 amino acids. Deletions cut 3 bases from V and 15 bases from J, with 12 bases between. CDR3 bases: TGTGCCAGCAGTTTCGAGCGGAACCACCTCCACTTT. This translates into CASSFERNHLHF.

This sequence joins TRBV20-1 and TRBJ1-5, with D possibly being TRBD1 (5 bases). The V gene lost 3 bases and the J gene lost 2 bases, with 11 bases spanning the gap. The CDR3 totals 14 residues. CDR1 and CDR2 (germline): DFQATT, SNEGSKA (reference sequence). The CDR3 sequence: CSASRGYGNQPQHF. The CDR3 nucleotides read TGCAGTGCTAGTCGGGGGTACGGCAATCAGCCCCAGCATTTT.

This clone was observed once. V gene TRBV7-9 combines with J gene TRBJ1-1; D is undetermined. The V end lost 4 bases, the J end lost 11 bases, and 11 bases lay between the germline ends. Germline CDR1 SEHNR, CDR2 FQNEAQ (reference sequence). The CDR3 extends over 11 amino acids. CDR3: CASSSQVEAFF. The CDR3 bases are TGTGCCAGCAGCTCGCAGGTAGAGGCTTTCTTT.

The chain couples TRBV10-2 to TRBJ2-3; a possible D gene is TRBD1 (6 bases). Deletions cut 0 bases from V and 5 bases from J, with 15 bases between. This CDR3 has 16 residues. Germline V gene data show CDR1 as WSHSY and CDR2 as SAAADI. CDR3 bases: TGCGCCAGCAGTGAGTCGAACCTGGGGGCCAAAGATACGCAGTATTTT. This encodes CASSESNLGAKDTQYF.

The rearrangement uses TRBV4-1 and TRBJ2-1; perhaps TRBD2 as D (6 bases). The CDR3 loop spans 15 amino acids. The germline V gene encodes CDR1 MGHRA and CDR2 YSYEKL. The V gene lost 4 bases and the J gene lost 8 bases, with 18 bases spanning the gap. The CDR3 is CASSPPGLGWDEQFF. The CDR3 DNA follows: TGCGCCAGCAGCCCCCCGGGACTGGGGTGGGATGAGCAGTTCTTC.

This chain joins TRBV19 and TRBJ2-6, with D maybe TRBD1 (6 bases). Trimming stripped 7 bases from V and 1 base from J, with 14 bases between. CDR3 length: 16 residues. The germline gives CDR1 LNHDA, CDR2 SQIVND (reference sequence). DNA of the CDR3: TGTGCCAGTAAGACAGGTCTTTTTTCTGGGGCCAACGTCCTGACTTTC. Translated, it gives CASKTGLFSGANVLTF.

The chain employs TRBV6-2 or TRBV6-3 and TRBJ1-5; the D gene is possibly TRBD1 (5 bases). V was trimmed by 2 bases and J by 4 bases, leaving 15 bases between them. The CDR3 has 16 amino acids. Germline V gives CDR1 MNHEY, CDR2 SVGEGT. The CDR3 region is CASSYAGPNFNQPQHF. The DNA for the CDR3 is TGTGCCAGCAGTTACGCGGGACCGAATTTTAATCAGCCCCAGCATTTT.

This clone was seen just once. This chain links TRBV15 with TRBJ2-3; tentatively, D is TRBD1 (5 bases). The CDR3 is 14 amino acids. Germline V gives CDR1 LNHNV, CDR2 YYDKDF (reference sequence). The ends were cut back, 0 bases at V and 6 bases at J, with 10 bases in the middle. The CDR3 reads CATSRDAGMDTQYF. The CDR3 DNA reads as TGTGCCACCAGCAGAGATGCAGGGATGGATACGCAGTATTTT. The full variable domain, completed using reference TRBV15 and TRBJ2-3, is DAMVIQNPRYQVTQFGKPVTLSCSQTLNHNVMYWYQQKSSQAPKLLFHYYDKDFNNEADTPDNFQSRRPNTSFCFLDIRSPGLGDTAMYLCATSRDAGMDTQYFGPGTRLTVL.

The chain's CDR3 is CASSRDYEQYF. The CDR3 region has the DNA TGTGCCAGCAGTCGGGACTACGAGCAGTACTTC. The gene calls are TRBV9 and TRBJ2-7; a possible D gene is TRBD2 (5 bases). The length of the CDR3 is 11 residues. V was clipped by 5 bases and J by 3 bases, with 6 bases between them. Germline values: CDR1 SGDLS, CDR2 YYNGEE.

This clone occurred once. The gene calls are TRBV5-4 and TRBJ2-1; possible D gene TRBD2, 5 bases. The CDR3 covers 13 residues. V lost 4 bases and J lost 10, with 15 bases in between. Germline CDR1 SGHNT, CDR2 YYREEE (reference sequence). The CDR3 reads CASSPLGASEQFF. CDR3 DNA: TGTGCCAGCAGCCCCCTCGGAGCTAGCGAGCAGTTCTTC.

The chain carries TRBV13 and TRBJ1-2; 7 nucleotides agree with TRBD1. This CDR3 contains 16 residues. Trimming took 1 base from V and 6 from J; bases not matched to a gene: 11. The V gene's germline CDR1 is PRHDT and CDR2 FYEKMQ (reference sequence). The CDR3 DNA sequence: TGTGCCAGCAGCTTAGAGCGCCGCGGGACAGAACATGGCTACACCTTC. It translates to CASSLERRGTEHGYTF. Together with reference TRBV13 and TRBJ1-2, the CDR3 gives the full variable domain: AAGVIQSPRHLIKEKRETATLKCYPIPRHDTVYWYQQGPGQDPQFLISFYEKMQSDKGSIPDRFSAQQFSDYHSELNMSSLELGDSALYFCASSLERRGTEHGYTFGSGTRLTVV.

The chain joins TRBV7-9 to TRBJ2-7; 9 bases are a match to TRBD1. V was pared by 6 bases and J by 3 bases, with 3 bases of the junction left unmatched. CDR1 is SEHNR, CDR2 FQNEAQ, per germline (reference sequence). There are 13 residues in the CDR3. In DNA, the CDR3 is TGTGCCAGCAGTCGACAGGGGGGCTACGAGCAGTACTTC. This encodes CASSRQGGYEQYF.

The table lists this clone with a count of one. V and J are TRBV29-1 and TRBJ1-1; 7 bases match TRBD1. This CDR3 is 12 amino acids long. Trimming cost V 7 bases and J 3 bases; bases outside gene matches: 5. Germline CDR1 and CDR2: SQVTM and ANQGSEA. The chain's CDR3 is CSASGGYTEAFF. The CDR3, as DNA: TGCAGCGCCTCAGGGGGTTACACTGAAGCTTTCTTT.

V gene TRBV7-5 combines with J gene TRBJ2-3; TRBD2 is taken as the D call from the table, unchecked against the DNA. TRBV7-5 represents a pseudogene. The CDR3 extends over 16 amino acids. CDR3 sequence: CARSLVLGLGTDTQYF. In nucleotides, the CDR3 is TGTGCCAGAAGCTTAGTTTTGGGACTCGGCACAGATACGCAGTATTTT.

The chain employs TRBV19 and TRBJ1-5, with 8 bases that match TRBD1. Germline-derived CDR1 and CDR2 are LNHDA and SQIVND (reference sequence). With V trimmed by 4 bases and J by 3 bases, 11 bases remained unmatched. CDR3 length: 17 residues. The CDR3 DNA reads TGTGCCAGTAGTAACGACAGGGGCCCCGGGAACAATCAGCCCCAGCATTTT. Encoded protein: CASSNDRGPGNNQPQHF. Complete variable domain (other parts from reference TRBV19 and TRBJ1-5): DGGITQSPKYLFRKEGQNVTLSCEQNLNHDAMYWYRQDPGQGLRLIYYSQIVNDFQKGDIAEGYSVSREKKESFPLTVTSAQKNPTAFYLCASSNDRGPGNNQPQHFGDGTRLSIL.

This clone has only a few counts. CDR3: CASSVDRGYYNEQFF. In DNA, the CDR3 is TGTGCCAGTAGTGTCGACAGAGGTTATTACAATGAGCAGTTCTTC. The chain recombines TRBV19 with TRBJ2-1; tentative D call: TRBD1 (5 bases). CDR1 is LNHDA, CDR2 SQIVND, per germline (reference sequence). The CDR3 extends over 15 amino acids. The V gene lost 5 bases and the J gene lost 4 bases, with 15 bases spanning the gap.